This T cell receptor beta chain appears in the sequencing data of a study of beta chain features in type 1 diabetes. Study in general: Patient and healthy donor groups were alike in age, gender and cell yields.

Points from the study as a whole: The study found that naive, central memory and Treg TCRB repertoires appeared more similar in patients than in healthy donors. Moderate but significant shortening of TCRB CDR3s was recorded in all four CD4+ subsets from Type 1 diabetes patients.

The CDR3 runs to 17 residues. Per germline, CDR1 MGHRA and CDR2 YSYEKL. Trimming shortened V by 0 bases and J by 0 bases, and 9 bases separated the two germline ends. This clone was observed a few times. Its antigen is still unknown. The investigators reverse transcribed all of the isolated RNA, so they sequenced expressed TCRB transcripts. Only in-frame clones appear in the TCRdb table, and some are missing; sequencing was by immunoSEQ multiplex PCR. The data show about 700,000 clones, roughly 12% seen once. Sequencing used naive CD4+ T cells from blood. The TCR originated in a young man with type 1 diabetes. The chain carries TRBV4-1 and TRBJ2-6; D is tentatively TRBD1 or TRBD2 (5 bases each). DNA of the CDR3: TGCGCCAGCAGCCAAGAGGGACCGAACTCTGGGGCCAACGTCCTGACTTTC. Translated: CASSQEGPNSGANVLTF.